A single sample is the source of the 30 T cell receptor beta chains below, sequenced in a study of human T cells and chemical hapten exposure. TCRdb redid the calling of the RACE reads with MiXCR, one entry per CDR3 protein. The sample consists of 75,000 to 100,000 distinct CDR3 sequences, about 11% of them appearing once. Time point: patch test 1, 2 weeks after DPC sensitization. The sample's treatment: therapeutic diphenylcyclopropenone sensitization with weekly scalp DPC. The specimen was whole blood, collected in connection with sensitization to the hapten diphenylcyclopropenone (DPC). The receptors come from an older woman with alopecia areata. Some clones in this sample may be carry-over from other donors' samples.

The CDR3: CSARVGAANQPQHF. The CDR3 coding sequence is TGCAGTGCTAGAGTGGGGGCAGCCAATCAGCCCCAGCATTTT. The J gene is TRBJ1-5, the V gene TRBV20-1, with a tentative D call TRBD1 (6 bases). There are 14 residues in the CDR3. CDR1 and CDR2 from the germline V gene are DFQATT and SNEGSKA (reference sequence). V lost 1 base and J lost 3, with 10 bases in between.

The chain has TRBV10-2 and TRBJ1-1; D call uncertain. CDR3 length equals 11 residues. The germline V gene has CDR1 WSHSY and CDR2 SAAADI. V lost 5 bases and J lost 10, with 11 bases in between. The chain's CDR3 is CASSFREGAFF. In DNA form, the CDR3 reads TGCGCCAGCAGTTTTAGGGAGGGAGCTTTCTTT.

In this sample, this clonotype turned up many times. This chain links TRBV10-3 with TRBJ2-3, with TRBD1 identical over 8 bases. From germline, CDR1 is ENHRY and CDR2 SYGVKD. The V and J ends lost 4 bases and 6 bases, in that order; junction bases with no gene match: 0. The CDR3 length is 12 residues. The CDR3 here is CAISGQGDTQYF. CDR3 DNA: TGTGCCATCAGTGGACAGGGGGATACGCAGTATTTT.

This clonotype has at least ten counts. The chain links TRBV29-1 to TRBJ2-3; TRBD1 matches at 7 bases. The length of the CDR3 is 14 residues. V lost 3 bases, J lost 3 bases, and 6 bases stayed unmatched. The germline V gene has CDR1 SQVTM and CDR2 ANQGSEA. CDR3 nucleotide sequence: TGCAGCGTTGAGAGGCGACAGGGAACAGATACGCAGTATTTT. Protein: CSVERRQGTDTQYF.

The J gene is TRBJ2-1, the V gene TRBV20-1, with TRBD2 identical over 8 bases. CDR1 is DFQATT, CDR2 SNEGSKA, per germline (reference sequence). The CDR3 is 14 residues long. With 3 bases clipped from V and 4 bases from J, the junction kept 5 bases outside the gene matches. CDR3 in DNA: TGCAGTGCTAGTGGCGGGGGGCCATACAATGAGCAGTTCTTC. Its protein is CSASGGGPYNEQFF.

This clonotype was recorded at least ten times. The CDR3 DNA is TGTGCCAGCAGCAAACGTAGCCGCCGGAACTATGGCTACACCTTC. It translates to CASSKRSRRNYGYTF. This chain connects TRBV21-1 to TRBJ1-2. TRBV21-1 is a pseudogene segment. The CDR3 loop spans 15 amino acids.

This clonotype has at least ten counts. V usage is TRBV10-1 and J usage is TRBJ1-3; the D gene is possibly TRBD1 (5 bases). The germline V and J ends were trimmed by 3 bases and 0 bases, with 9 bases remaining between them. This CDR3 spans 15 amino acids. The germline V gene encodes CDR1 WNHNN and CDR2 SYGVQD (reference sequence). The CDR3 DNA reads TGCGCCAGCAGTGAATCAGGGACCTCTGGAAACACCATATATTTT. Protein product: CASSESGTSGNTIYF.

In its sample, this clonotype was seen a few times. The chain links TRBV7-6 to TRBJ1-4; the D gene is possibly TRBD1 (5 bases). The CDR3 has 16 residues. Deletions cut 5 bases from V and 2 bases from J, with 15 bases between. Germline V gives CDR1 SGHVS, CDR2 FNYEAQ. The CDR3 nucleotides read TGTGCCAGCAGCAGGGGACTCAGAGATACTAATGAAAAACTGTTTTTT. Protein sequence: CASSRGLRDTNEKLFF.

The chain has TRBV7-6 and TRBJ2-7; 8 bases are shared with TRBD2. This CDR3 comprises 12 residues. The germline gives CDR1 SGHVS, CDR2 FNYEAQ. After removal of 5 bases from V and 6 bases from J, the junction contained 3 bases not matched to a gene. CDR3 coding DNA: TGTGCCAGCAGCCTGGCGGGGGGCGAGCAGTACTTC. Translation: CASSLAGGEQYF.

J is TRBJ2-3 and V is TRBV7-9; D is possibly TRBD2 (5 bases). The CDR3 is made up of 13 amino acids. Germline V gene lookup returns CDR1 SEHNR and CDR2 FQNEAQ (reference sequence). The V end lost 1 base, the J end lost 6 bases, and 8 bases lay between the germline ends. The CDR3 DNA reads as TGTGCCAGCAGCTTAGTGAGAGGGGATACGCAGTATTTT. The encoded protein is CASSLVRGDTQYF. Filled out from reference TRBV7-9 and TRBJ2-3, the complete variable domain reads DTGVSQNPRHKITKRGQNVTFRCDPISEHNRLYWYRQTLGQGPEFLTYFQNEAQLEKSRLLSDRFSAERPKGSFSTLEIQRTEQGDSAMYLCASSLVRGDTQYFGPGTRLTVL.

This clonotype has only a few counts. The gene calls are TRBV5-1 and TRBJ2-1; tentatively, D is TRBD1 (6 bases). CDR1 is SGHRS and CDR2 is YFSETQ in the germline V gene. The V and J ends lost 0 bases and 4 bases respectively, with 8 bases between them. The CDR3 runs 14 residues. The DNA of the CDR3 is TGCGCCAGCAGCTTGGGACAGGTTTACAATGAGCAGTTCTTC. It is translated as CASSLGQVYNEQFF. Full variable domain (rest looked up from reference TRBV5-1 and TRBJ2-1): KAGVTQTPRYLIKTRGQQVTLSCSPISGHRSVSWYQQTPGQGLQFLFEYFSETQRNKGNFPGRFSGRQFSNSRSEMNVSTLELGDSALYLCASSLGQVYNEQFFGPGTRLTVL.

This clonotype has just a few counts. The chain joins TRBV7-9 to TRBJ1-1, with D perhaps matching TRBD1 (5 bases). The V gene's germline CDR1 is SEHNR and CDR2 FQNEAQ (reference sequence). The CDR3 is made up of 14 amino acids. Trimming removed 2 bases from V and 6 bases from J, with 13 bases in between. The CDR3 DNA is TGTGCCAGCAGCTTATCCAGGGAGGACGCTGAAGCTTTCTTT. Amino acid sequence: CASSLSREDAEAFF.

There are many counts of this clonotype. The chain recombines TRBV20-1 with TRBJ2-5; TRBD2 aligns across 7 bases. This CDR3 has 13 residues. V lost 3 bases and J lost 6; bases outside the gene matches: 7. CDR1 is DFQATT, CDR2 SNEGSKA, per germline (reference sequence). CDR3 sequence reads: CSASGGILKTQYF. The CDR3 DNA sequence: TGCAGTGCTAGCGGGGGGATTTTGAAGACCCAGTACTTC.

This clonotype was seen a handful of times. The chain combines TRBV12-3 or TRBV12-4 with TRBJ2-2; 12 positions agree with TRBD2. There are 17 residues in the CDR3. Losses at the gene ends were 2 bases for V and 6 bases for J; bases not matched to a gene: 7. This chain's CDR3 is CASSLHTGTSGPGELFF. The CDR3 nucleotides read TGTGCCAGCAGTTTACACACCGGGACTAGCGGGCCCGGGGAGCTGTTTTTT.

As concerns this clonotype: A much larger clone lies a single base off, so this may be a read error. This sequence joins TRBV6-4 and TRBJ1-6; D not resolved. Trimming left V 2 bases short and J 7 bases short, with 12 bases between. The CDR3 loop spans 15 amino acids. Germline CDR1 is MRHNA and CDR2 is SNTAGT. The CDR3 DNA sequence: TGTGCCAGCAGTGACCGGGCATCCGTCAATTCACCCCTCCACTTT. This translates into CASSDRASVNSPLHF.

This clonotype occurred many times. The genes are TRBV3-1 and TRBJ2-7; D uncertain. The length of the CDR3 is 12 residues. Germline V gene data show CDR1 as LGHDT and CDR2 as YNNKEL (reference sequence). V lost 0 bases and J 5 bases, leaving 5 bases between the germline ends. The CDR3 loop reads CASSQDKDEQYF. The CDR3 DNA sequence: TGTGCCAGCAGCCAAGATAAGGACGAGCAGTACTTC.

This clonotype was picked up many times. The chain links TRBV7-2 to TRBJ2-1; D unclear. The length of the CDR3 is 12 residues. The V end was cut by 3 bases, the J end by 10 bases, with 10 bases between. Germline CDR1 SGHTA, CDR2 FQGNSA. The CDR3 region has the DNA TGTGCCAGCAGCTTGAACTCCCTAGAGCAGTTCTTC. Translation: CASSLNSLEQFF.

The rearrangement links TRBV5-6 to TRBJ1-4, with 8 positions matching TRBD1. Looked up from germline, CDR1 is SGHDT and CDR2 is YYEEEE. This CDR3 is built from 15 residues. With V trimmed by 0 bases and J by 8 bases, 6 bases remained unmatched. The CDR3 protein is CASSLVRQGKEKLFF. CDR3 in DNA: TGTGCCAGCAGCTTGGTCCGACAGGGGAAGGAAAAACTGTTTTTT.

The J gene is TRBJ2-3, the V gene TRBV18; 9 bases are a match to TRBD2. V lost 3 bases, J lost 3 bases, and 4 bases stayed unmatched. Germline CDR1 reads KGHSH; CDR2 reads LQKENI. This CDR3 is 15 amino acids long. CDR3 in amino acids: CASSPPSGVTDTQYF. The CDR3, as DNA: TGTGCCAGCTCACCCCCTAGCGGGGTTACAGATACGCAGTATTTT.

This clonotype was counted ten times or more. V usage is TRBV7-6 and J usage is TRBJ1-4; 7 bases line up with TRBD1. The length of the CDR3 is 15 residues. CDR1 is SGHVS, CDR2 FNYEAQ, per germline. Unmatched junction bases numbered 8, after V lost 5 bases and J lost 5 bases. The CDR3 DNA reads TGTGCCAGCAGCCGGAACAGGGGTCCAAATGAAAAACTGTTTTTT. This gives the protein CASSRNRGPNEKLFF.

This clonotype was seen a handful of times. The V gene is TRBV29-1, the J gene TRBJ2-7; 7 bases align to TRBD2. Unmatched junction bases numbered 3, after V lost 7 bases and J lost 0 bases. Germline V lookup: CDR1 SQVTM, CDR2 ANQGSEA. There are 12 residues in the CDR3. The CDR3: CSAGGTSYEQYF. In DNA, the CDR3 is TGCAGCGCCGGGGGGACCTCCTACGAGCAGTACTTC.

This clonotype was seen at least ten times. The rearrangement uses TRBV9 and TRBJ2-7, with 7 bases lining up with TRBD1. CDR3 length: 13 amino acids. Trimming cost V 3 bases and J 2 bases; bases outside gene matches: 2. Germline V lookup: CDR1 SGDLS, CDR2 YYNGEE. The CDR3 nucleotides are TGTGCCAGCAGCGCGGGGACAGCCTACGAGCAGTACTTC. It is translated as CASSAGTAYEQYF.

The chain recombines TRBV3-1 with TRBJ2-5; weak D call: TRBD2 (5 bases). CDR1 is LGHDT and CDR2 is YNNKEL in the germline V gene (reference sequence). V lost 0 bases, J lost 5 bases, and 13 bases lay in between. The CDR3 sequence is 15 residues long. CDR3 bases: TGTGCCAGCAGCCAAGATCAAGCGCGCGGGGAGACCCAGTACTTC. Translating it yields CASSQDQARGETQYF.

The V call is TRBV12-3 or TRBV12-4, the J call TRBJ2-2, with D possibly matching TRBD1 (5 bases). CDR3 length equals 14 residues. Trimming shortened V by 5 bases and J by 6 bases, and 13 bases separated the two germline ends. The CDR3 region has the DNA TGTGCCAGCAGTCTTCCTTGGGGCCCCGGGGAGCTGTTTTTT. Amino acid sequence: CASSLPWGPGELFF.

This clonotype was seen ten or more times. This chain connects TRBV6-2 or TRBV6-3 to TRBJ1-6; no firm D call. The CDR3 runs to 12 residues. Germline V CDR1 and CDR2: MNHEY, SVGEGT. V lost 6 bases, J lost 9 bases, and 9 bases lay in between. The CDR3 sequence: CASSPTTSPLHF. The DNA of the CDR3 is TGTGCCAGCAGCCCAACAACTTCACCCCTCCACTTT.

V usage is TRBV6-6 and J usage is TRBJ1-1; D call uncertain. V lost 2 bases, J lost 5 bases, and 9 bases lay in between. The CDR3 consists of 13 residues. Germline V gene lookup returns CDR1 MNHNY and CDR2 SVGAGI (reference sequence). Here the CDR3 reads CASSYGVGTEAFF. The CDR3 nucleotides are TGTGCCAGCAGTTACGGGGTTGGTACTGAAGCTTTCTTT.

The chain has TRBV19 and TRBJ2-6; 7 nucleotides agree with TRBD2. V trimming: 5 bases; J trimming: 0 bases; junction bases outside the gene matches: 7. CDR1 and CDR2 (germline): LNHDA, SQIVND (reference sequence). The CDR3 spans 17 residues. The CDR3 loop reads CASSRGLVRSGANVLTF. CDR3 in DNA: TGTGCCAGTAGTCGTGGACTAGTCCGCTCTGGGGCCAACGTCCTGACTTTC.

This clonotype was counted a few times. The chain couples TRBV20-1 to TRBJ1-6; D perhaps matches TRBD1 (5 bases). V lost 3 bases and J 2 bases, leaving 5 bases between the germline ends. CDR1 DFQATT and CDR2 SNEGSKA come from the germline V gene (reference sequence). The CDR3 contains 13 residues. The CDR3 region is CSARDTYNSPLHF. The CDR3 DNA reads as TGCAGTGCTAGGGACACCTATAATTCACCCCTCCACTTT.

The CDR3 spells CLLGQLSGANVLTF. CDR3 in DNA: TGTTTATTGGGACAGCTCTCTGGGGCCAACGTCCTGACTTTC. V usage is TRBV7-6 and J usage is TRBJ2-6; TRBD1 matches at 7 bases. Per the germline V gene, CDR1 is SGHVS and CDR2 is FNYEAQ. There are 14 residues in the CDR3.

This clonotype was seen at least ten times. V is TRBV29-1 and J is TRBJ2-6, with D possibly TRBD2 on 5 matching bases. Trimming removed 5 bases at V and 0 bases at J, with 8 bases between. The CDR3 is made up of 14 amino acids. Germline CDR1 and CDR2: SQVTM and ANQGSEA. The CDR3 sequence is CSVLAPSGANVLTF. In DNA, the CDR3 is TGCAGCGTTCTAGCACCCTCTGGGGCCAACGTCCTGACTTTC.